This TCR beta chain derives from a study of blood T cell repertoires in COVID-19. This CDR3 has 16 residues. The V gene end was trimmed by 3 bases and the J gene end by 9 bases; junction bases not matched to a gene: 9. Germline V gene sequence: CDR1 LNHDA, CDR2 SQIVND (reference sequence). The table came from immunoSEQ multiplex PCR; TCRdb's copy has only in-frame clones and leaves some out. The table shows around 290,000 clones, with around 90% occurring only once. The chain combines TRBV19 with TRBJ2-1; 12 positions match TRBD2. The source of this sequence is a woman aged 40 to 55 who had recovered from COVID-19. Sequencing was done on a sample of PBMCs or T cells enriched from blood (not recorded which). In DNA, the CDR3 is TGTGCCAGTAGTATTCAGACTAGCGGGAGAAAGGCTGAGCAGTTCTTC. This encodes CASSIQTSGRKAEQFF.